The 25 T cell receptor beta chains below come from one sample, sequenced in a study of T cell responses to AZD1222 COVID-19 vaccine. Clones were read by immunoSEQ multiplex PCR, and TCRdb kept only the in-frame ones, dropping some. The sample records around 130,000 clones, about 93% being singletons. This specimen consisted of peripheral blood, obtained on day 0 of AZD1222 vaccination. These TCRs come from an adult in good health.

This sequence joins TRBV6-6 and TRBJ1-2; D remains unclear. With 3 bases removed from V and 8 bases from J, the gap between germline ends came to 7 bases. The CDR3 contains 11 residues. CDR1 and CDR2 from the germline V gene are MNHNY and SVGAGI (reference sequence). The CDR3 loop is CASSYPGGYTF. CDR3 DNA sequence: TGTGCCAGCAGTTATCCGGGGGGCTACACCTTC.

The genes are TRBV19 and TRBJ1-4; 9 bases are shared with TRBD1. This CDR3 has 17 residues. Germline lookup yields CDR1 LNHDA and CDR2 SQIVND (reference sequence). Trimming took 3 bases from V and 4 from J; bases not matched to a gene: 9. Written as DNA, the CDR3 is TGTGCCAGTAGTATTGGGGGACAGGGCATAGTTAATGAAAAACTGTTTTTT. Its translation is CASSIGGQGIVNEKLFF.

This clone appeared once. This rearrangement joins TRBV19 to TRBJ1-2; no firm D call. V was clipped by 3 bases and J by 2 bases, with 10 bases between them. Germline CDR1 and CDR2: LNHDA and SQIVND (reference sequence). This CDR3 has 14 amino acids. The CDR3 sequence is CASSIPRPNYGYTF. The CDR3 DNA reads as TGTGCCAGTAGTATTCCGCGACCAAACTATGGCTACACCTTC. Based on the CDR3 plus reference TRBV19 and TRBJ1-2, the full variable domain is DGGITQSPKYLFRKEGQNVTLSCEQNLNHDAMYWYRQDPGQGLRLIYYSQIVNDFQKGDIAEGYSVSREKKESFPLTVTSAQKNPTAFYLCASSIPRPNYGYTFGSGTRLTVV.

V and J are TRBV7-2 and TRBJ1-5, with D unclear. The CDR3 is 16 residues long. V was trimmed by 6 bases and J by 2 bases, leaving 17 bases between them. Germline values: CDR1 SGHTA, CDR2 FQGNSA. The CDR3 DNA reads as TGTGCCAGCAGTTCCCGGGTGGGATCGGGCAATCAGCCCCAGCATTTT. This translates into CASSSRVGSGNQPQHF. Variable domain in full (rest from reference TRBV7-2 and TRBJ1-5): GAGVSQSPSNKVTEKGKDVELRCDPISGHTALYWYRQSLGQGLEFLIYFQGNSAPDKSGLPSDRFSAERTGGSVSTLTIQRTQQEDSAVYLCASSSRVGSGNQPQHFGDGTRLSIL.

The rearrangement joins TRBV27 to TRBJ1-1; 9 nucleotides agree with TRBD1. Germline-derived CDR1 and CDR2 are MNHEY and SMNVEV (reference sequence). The CDR3 has 15 residues. Trimming removed 5 bases from V and 3 bases from J; junction bases left unmatched: 7. CDR3 sequence: CASSPTRDRDTEAFF. The CDR3 region has the DNA TGTGCCAGCAGTCCAACCCGGGACAGGGACACTGAAGCTTTCTTT.

The chain links TRBV7-9 to TRBJ1-2, with unresolved D. The ends were cut back, 7 bases at V and 0 bases at J, with 9 bases in the middle. The length of the CDR3 is 13 residues. The germline V gene has CDR1 SEHNR and CDR2 FQNEAQ (reference sequence). The CDR3 coding sequence is TGTGCCAGCACCAACGCGGCTAACTATGGCTACACCTTC. This sequence encodes CASTNAANYGYTF.

The gene calls are TRBV7-2 and TRBJ2-5; D ambiguous. The germline V gene has CDR1 SGHTA and CDR2 FQGNSA. With 5 bases removed from V and 5 bases from J, the gap between germline ends came to 9 bases. The CDR3 is 12 residues long. The CDR3, as DNA: TGTGCCAGCAGCCCACAGAGGGAGACCCAGTACTTC. Encoded protein: CASSPQRETQYF.

The rearrangement uses TRBV29-1 and TRBJ1-2; 7 nucleotides line up with TRBD1. Looked up from germline, CDR1 is SQVTM and CDR2 is ANQGSEA. The CDR3 totals 13 residues. Germline trimming cut 6 bases from V and 2 bases from J; bases unmatched to any gene: 6. The CDR3 nucleotides read TGCAGCGTAGCCGGGACAGCCAACTATGGCTACACCTTC. Translated, it gives CSVAGTANYGYTF. The full variable domain, with the rest looked up from reference TRBV29-1 and TRBJ1-2, is SAVISQKPSRDICQRGTSLTIQCQVDSQVTMMFWYRQQPGQSLTLIATANQGSEATYESGFVIDKFPISRPNLTFSTLTVSNMSPEDSSIYLCSVAGTANYGYTFGSGTRLTVV.

For this clone: Distinct nucleotide sequences in the sample also encode this CDR3. This chain links TRBV19 with TRBJ1-1; perhaps TRBD1 as D (5 bases). V was pared by 0 bases and J by 3 bases, with 5 bases between. This CDR3 region has 13 residues. Germline CDR1 is LNHDA and CDR2 is SQIVND (reference sequence). CDR3 coding DNA: TGTGCCAGTAGTATAGAAGGGGACACTGAAGCTTTCTTT. This encodes CASSIEGDTEAFF. Full variable domain (missing parts from reference TRBV19 and TRBJ1-1): DGGITQSPKYLFRKEGQNVTLSCEQNLNHDAMYWYRQDPGQGLRLIYYSQIVNDFQKGDIAEGYSVSREKKESFPLTVTSAQKNPTAFYLCASSIEGDTEAFFGQGTRLTVV.

This chain connects TRBV19 to TRBJ1-1, with D hard to call. This CDR3 region has 13 residues. The germline gives CDR1 LNHDA, CDR2 SQIVND (reference sequence). V was pared by 6 bases and J by 1 base, with 9 bases between. CDR3 DNA: TGTGCCAGTAGGTCCAGAGCGAACACTGAAGCTTTCTTT. Translation: CASRSRANTEAFF.

This chain uses TRBV5-1 with TRBJ1-3, with no clear D. In germline, CDR1 is SGHRS, CDR2 YFSETQ. The V end lost 0 bases, the J end lost 1 base, and 11 bases lay between the germline ends. This CDR3 is built from 16 residues. The CDR3 DNA follows: TGCGCCAGCAGCTTGGGAGGGCTAAGTTCTGGAAACACCATATATTTT. Translation: CASSLGGLSSGNTIYF.

The chain has TRBV6-6 and TRBJ1-1, with D unresolved. The germline V gene has CDR1 MNHNY and CDR2 SVGAGI (reference sequence). Deletions cut 6 bases from V and 6 bases from J, with 11 bases between. CDR3 size: 12 residues. The DNA of the CDR3 is TGTGCCAGCAGCAAGACCCACGCTGAAGCTTTCTTT. This sequence encodes CASSKTHAEAFF.

V usage is TRBV11-2 and J usage is TRBJ1-3; D is unclear. Germline V gene lookup returns CDR1 SGHAT and CDR2 FQNNGV. V gave up 4 bases and J gave up 0 bases, with 10 bases separating them. The CDR3 has 15 residues. CDR3 nucleotides: TGTGCCAGCAGCTACACTCAACGCTCTGGAAACACCATATATTTT. Translating gives CASSYTQRSGNTIYF.

The V call is TRBV6-5, the J call TRBJ1-2, with D possibly being TRBD1 (5 bases). The CDR3 extends over 12 amino acids. CDR1 is MNHEY, CDR2 SVGAGI, per germline. V lost 9 bases, J lost 6 bases, and 14 bases lay in between. CDR3 sequence reads: CASLRVENGYTF. CDR3 coding DNA: TGTGCCAGTCTCAGGGTAGAGAATGGCTACACCTTC.

This clone was detected once. The V call is TRBV7-9, the J call TRBJ1-6, with D perhaps TRBD1 (5 bases). V was clipped by 4 bases and J by 10 bases, with 14 bases between them. Germline V gene sequence: CDR1 SEHNR, CDR2 FQNEAQ (reference sequence). The CDR3 has 14 amino acids. The CDR3 DNA follows: TGTGCCAGCAGCTCTCGGGACCAAAGGTCACCCCTCCACTTT. It is translated as CASSSRDQRSPLHF.

For the CDR3, the DNA is TGTGCCAGTGAAGGTCTCGACGATGAGCAGTTCTTC. Protein sequence: CASEGLDDEQFF. The gene calls are TRBV19 and TRBJ2-1; D not resolved. Germline CDR1 LNHDA, CDR2 SQIVND (reference sequence). CDR3 size: 12 residues. Trimming stripped 8 bases from V and 8 bases from J, with 13 bases between.

The rearrangement joins TRBV9 to TRBJ1-5; D remains ambiguous. Germline assignment: CDR1 SGDLS and CDR2 YYNGEE. Trimming left V 5 bases short and J 0 bases short, with 12 bases between. The CDR3 spans 15 residues. CDR3 nucleotides: TGTGCCAGCAGTGCTGACGGAGATAGCAATCAGCCCCAGCATTTT. Translating gives CASSADGDSNQPQHF.

The genes are TRBV3-1 (or the pseudogene TRBV3-2) and TRBJ2-7, with TRBD1 matching over 7 bases. Trimming removed 3 bases from V and 4 bases from J; junction bases left unmatched: 6. The CDR3 contains 14 residues. From germline, CDR1 is LGHDT and CDR2 YNNKEL (reference sequence). The CDR3 DNA sequence: TGTGCCAGCAGCCAGGAGACAGGGCTTTACGAGCAGTACTTC. Translating it yields CASSQETGLYEQYF.

The rearrangement links TRBV6-1 to TRBJ1-2; weak D call: TRBD1 (6 bases). Trimming removed 0 bases at V and 3 bases at J, with 11 bases between. The CDR3 contains 15 residues. CDR1 and CDR2 (germline): MNHNS, SASEGT. CDR3 sequence (DNA): TGTGCCAGCAGTGAAGCGGGGGGGCAGTACTATGGCTACACCTTC. This codes for CASSEAGGQYYGYTF.

The rearrangement joins TRBV7-9 to TRBJ2-7; D is unclear. The CDR3 contains 13 residues. The V and J ends lost 5 bases and 3 bases respectively, with 11 bases between them. CDR1 is SEHNR, CDR2 FQNEAQ, per germline (reference sequence). CDR3 in DNA: TGTGCCAGCAGCGATCCCAAATACTACGAGCAGTACTTC. Its protein product is CASSDPKYYEQYF.

The rearrangement uses TRBV6-5 and TRBJ1-1; tentative D call: TRBD1 (5 bases). The CDR3 sequence is 13 residues long. Trimming removed 6 bases from V and 1 base from J, with 9 bases in between. CDR1 is MNHEY, CDR2 SVGAGI, per germline. CDR3 in amino acids: CASRFGQNTEAFF. The CDR3 DNA sequence: TGTGCCAGCAGATTCGGACAGAACACTGAAGCTTTCTTT.

The V and J genes are TRBV2 and TRBJ1-6; 8 positions match TRBD1. The CDR3 has 15 residues. The germline V gene encodes CDR1 SNHLY and CDR2 FYNNEI. Trimming took 1 base from V and 8 from J; bases not matched to a gene: 4. The CDR3 region is CASSEETGVDSPLHF. The CDR3 DNA follows: TGTGCCAGCAGTGAAGAGACAGGGGTCGATTCACCCCTCCACTTT.

The V gene is TRBV11-1, the J gene TRBJ2-7, with TRBD2 identical over 10 bases. J gave up 3 bases and V 0 bases, and 11 bases lay outside the gene matches. Germline CDR1 reads SGHAT; CDR2 reads FQDESV (reference sequence). The CDR3 is 18 amino acids. The CDR3 bases are TGTGCCAGCAGCTTAGCGCCCAGCGGGGGGGCGAGCATCTACGAGCAGTACTTC. The encoded protein is CASSLAPSGGASIYEQYF.

This sequence joins TRBV18 and TRBJ1-5, with D unclear. With 6 bases removed from V and 0 bases from J, the gap between germline ends came to 9 bases. CDR1 KGHSH and CDR2 LQKENI come from the germline V gene. This CDR3 spans 14 amino acids. CDR3 in DNA: TGTGCCAGCTCTGCCCGGGGTAGCAATCAGCCCCAGCATTTT. This codes for CASSARGSNQPQHF.

This chain uses TRBV7-3 with TRBJ1-1; weak D call: TRBD1 (5 bases). The CDR3 extends over 17 amino acids. CDR1 is SGHTA, CDR2 FQGTGA, per germline. Trimming stripped 0 bases from V and 4 bases from J, with 18 bases between. CDR3 DNA sequence: TGTGCCAGCAGCTTAACAGGCGGGGGATGGGAGAGCACTGAAGCTTTCTTT. It translates to CASSLTGGGWESTEAFF.